A single sample gave rise to the 21 T cell receptor beta chains below, sequenced in a study of blood T cell repertoires in COVID-19. Method: immunoSEQ multiplex PCR; TCRdb's copy keeps in-frame clones and lacks some. The sample has roughly 380,000 clones; about 91% are singletons. Sample: peripheral blood. Receptors were obtained from a middle-aged woman with COVID-19, enrolled during active disease.

The CDR3 nucleotides are TGTGCCAGCAGCTTGGGAACCAGGACAACGAACACTGAAGCTTTCTTT. Amino acid sequence: CASSLGTRTTNTEAFF. The rearrangement joins TRBV5-4 to TRBJ1-1; tentatively, D is TRBD1 (5 bases). V gave up 0 bases and J gave up 1 base, with 13 bases separating them. Looked up from germline, CDR1 is SGHNT and CDR2 is YYREEE (reference sequence). The CDR3 consists of 16 residues.

The genes are TRBV29-1 and TRBJ2-7, with 10 bases that match TRBD2. From germline, CDR1 is SQVTM and CDR2 ANQGSEA. Germline trimming cut 6 bases from V and 6 bases from J; bases unmatched to any gene: 8. This CDR3 region has 13 residues. CDR3 nucleotide sequence: TGCAGCGTGGCTAGCGGGAGTATCAGCGAGCAGTACTTC. Translation gives CSVASGSISEQYF.

This chain links TRBV7-2 with TRBJ2-7; 11 nucleotides line up with TRBD2. The germline V gene encodes CDR1 SGHTA and CDR2 FQGNSA. Losses at the gene ends were 4 bases for V and 6 bases for J; bases not matched to a gene: 8. The CDR3 consists of 15 residues. The CDR3 reads CASSSVSGGAIEQYF. CDR3 coding DNA: TGTGCCAGCAGCTCCGTTAGCGGGGGGGCGATCGAGCAGTACTTC.

In its sample, this clone was seen once. This rearrangement joins TRBV2 to TRBJ1-5; 9 bases are a match to TRBD1. The V gene's germline CDR1 is SNHLY and CDR2 FYNNEI. J was trimmed by 1 base and V by 7 bases; bases with no gene match: 2. This CDR3 comprises 14 residues. CDR3 residues: CASTGQGSNQPQHF. The DNA of the CDR3 is TGTGCCAGCACCGGACAGGGGAGCAATCAGCCCCAGCATTTT.

The J gene is TRBJ1-3, the V gene TRBV9, with 7 bases that match TRBD1. The germline gives CDR1 SGDLS, CDR2 YYNGEE. Losses at the gene ends were 4 bases for V and 0 bases for J; bases not matched to a gene: 19. This CDR3 contains 20 residues. In DNA, the CDR3 is TGTGCCAGCAGCCCTGAACTCAGGACAGGCATGACGAGCTCTGGAAACACCATATATTTT. Translating gives CASSPELRTGMTSSGNTIYF. Using reference TRBV9 and TRBJ1-3 for the parts outside the CDR3, the full variable domain is DSGVTQTPKHLITATGQRVTLRCSPRSGDLSVYWYQQSLDQGLQFLIQYYNGEERAKGNILERFSAQQFPDLHSELNLSSLELGDSALYFCASSPELRTGMTSSGNTIYFGEGSWLTVV.

The CDR3 DNA sequence: TGCGCCAGCAGCCAGATAGACTCCTTAAATTCACCCCTCCACTTT. Its translation is CASSQIDSLNSPLHF. The chain uses TRBV4-3 and TRBJ1-6; no definite D call. CDR3 length: 15 amino acids. Germline CDR1 LGHNA, CDR2 YSLEER. V was cut by 3 bases and J by 7 bases, with 13 bases left in between.

The chain is built from TRBV7-2 and TRBJ1-1; D gene ambiguous. The CDR3 sequence is 12 residues long. The V gene's germline CDR1 is SGHTA and CDR2 FQGNSA. Trimming pared 5 bases from V and 1 base from J, leaving 5 bases between. CDR3 nucleotides: TGTGCCAGCAGCCCCAGGAACACTGAAGCTTTCTTT. Protein: CASSPRNTEAFF.

The CDR3 sequence is CASSELRALGSLHF. The CDR3 nucleotides read TGTGCCAGCAGTGAATTGAGGGCTTTAGGGTCCCTCCACTTT. The rearrangement links TRBV6-1 to TRBJ1-6; no reliable D call. Germline-derived CDR1 and CDR2 are MNHNS and SASEGT. The CDR3 is made up of 14 amino acids. Trimming took 2 bases from V and 14 from J, leaving 16 bases between them.

The chain's CDR3 is CATSRVTSAGVGSYNEQFF. The CDR3, as DNA: TGTGCCACCAGCAGAGTTACTAGCGCCGGGGTGGGCTCCTACAATGAGCAGTTCTTC. V gene TRBV15 combines with J gene TRBJ2-1, with TRBD2 matching 7 bases. Germline loops: CDR1 LNHNV, CDR2 YYDKDF (reference sequence). The V gene end was trimmed by 1 base and the J gene end by 0 bases; junction bases not matched to a gene: 12. CDR3 size: 19 residues.

The chain couples TRBV6-2 or TRBV6-3 to TRBJ2-1; no firm D call. CDR3 length: 16 residues. Germline loops: CDR1 MNHEY, CDR2 SVGEGT. Trimming stripped 2 bases from V and 1 base from J, with 12 bases between. The CDR3 bases are TGTGCCAGCAGTTACCCAGCAGGTTATTCCTACAATGAGCAGTTCTTC. Its protein is CASSYPAGYSYNEQFF.

There are a few counts of this clone. The V gene is TRBV2, the J gene TRBJ2-5, with unresolved D. The germline V gene has CDR1 SNHLY and CDR2 FYNNEI. CDR3 size: 14 residues. Trimming took off 2 bases at V and 3 bases at J, with 10 bases between the two ends. Written as DNA, the CDR3 is TGTGCCAGCAGTGAAAAAAACAGAGAAGAGACCCAGTACTTC. This codes for CASSEKNREETQYF. The variable domain in full, completed from reference TRBV2 and TRBJ2-5, reads EPEVTQTPSHQVTQMGQEVILRCVPISNHLYFYWYRQILGQKVEFLVSFYNNEISEKSEIFDDQFSVERPDGSNFTLKIRSTKLEDSAMYFCASSEKNREETQYFGPGTRLLVL.

V and J are TRBV7-9 and TRBJ1-2; no definite D call. This CDR3 spans 15 amino acids. The V gene lost 0 bases and the J gene lost 6 bases, with 14 bases spanning the gap. The V gene's germline CDR1 is SEHNR and CDR2 FQNEAQ (reference sequence). The DNA for the CDR3 is TGTGCCAGCAGCTTAGCGTTATTACAGATCAATGGCTACACCTTC. Residues: CASSLALLQINGYTF.

This clone came up once. The V call is TRBV10-3, the J call TRBJ2-7; 8 positions match TRBD1. Per the germline V gene, CDR1 is ENHRY and CDR2 is SYGVKD. The length of the CDR3 is 13 residues. The V and J ends lost 10 bases and 5 bases, in that order; junction bases with no gene match: 10. The CDR3 sequence is CATGQGAVNEQYF. Here the CDR3 DNA reads TGTGCCACCGGACAGGGAGCCGTAAACGAGCAGTACTTC.

The CDR3 reads CASSHYGGTGTHNEQFF. In DNA, the CDR3 is TGTGCCAGCAGCCATTATGGAGGGACAGGGACCCACAATGAGCAGTTCTTC. The gene calls are TRBV27 and TRBJ2-1, with TRBD1 matching 9 bases. Germline V gene sequence: CDR1 MNHEY, CDR2 SMNVEV (reference sequence). The V gene end was trimmed by 6 bases and the J gene end by 5 bases; junction bases not matched to a gene: 14. The CDR3 length is 17 residues.

The chain links TRBV7-2 to TRBJ2-1; 8 positions agree with TRBD1. CDR1 is SGHTA, CDR2 FQGNSA, per germline. The CDR3 has 15 residues. J lost 2 bases, V lost 4 bases, and 4 bases had no gene match. The CDR3 loop is CASSSRQGTYNEQFF. CDR3 in DNA: TGTGCCAGCAGCTCTAGACAGGGGACCTACAATGAGCAGTTCTTC.

This chain joins TRBV27 and TRBJ2-1; TRBD2 matches 9 bases. This CDR3 spans 15 amino acids. Germline CDR1 MNHEY, CDR2 SMNVEV (reference sequence). V was clipped by 1 base and J by 6 bases; unmatched bases: 4. The CDR3 DNA reads as TGTGCCAGCAGTTTATTTAGCGGGGGCCCCAATGAGCAGTTCTTC. Translated, it gives CASSLFSGGPNEQFF.

The J gene is TRBJ1-6, the V gene TRBV28, with unresolved D. The CDR3 length is 10 residues. Germline V gene lookup returns CDR1 MDHEN and CDR2 SYDVKM. With 4 bases removed from V and 12 bases from J, the gap between germline ends came to 4 bases. The CDR3 DNA follows: TGTGCCAGCAGTTCGGGACCCCTCCACTTT. Translating gives CASSSGPLHF.

This clone was detected only once. The gene calls are TRBV28 and TRBJ2-3, with unresolved D. Germline CDR1 is MDHEN and CDR2 is SYDVKM. Trimming left V 4 bases short and J 4 bases short, with 15 bases between. CDR3 length equals 15 residues. CDR3 sequence reads: CASSSLSGTSDTQYF. For the CDR3, the DNA is TGTGCCAGCAGTTCCCTGAGTGGTACTTCAGATACGCAGTATTTT.

The chain joins TRBV11-2 to TRBJ1-1, with D unresolved. Germline values: CDR1 SGHAT, CDR2 FQNNGV. The CDR3 covers 14 residues. V was shortened by 0 bases and J by 6 bases, with 11 bases between the two germline ends. The CDR3 region has the DNA TGTGCCAGCAGCTTAGAGTTCTCCGGGGCTGAAGCTTTCTTT. This gives the protein CASSLEFSGAEAFF.

The CDR3 here is CASSGTSGGTNEQFF. The CDR3 DNA reads TGTGCCAGCAGCGGCACTAGCGGGGGTACGAATGAGCAGTTCTTC. The chain employs TRBV9 and TRBJ2-1; 11 nucleotides align to TRBD2. From germline, CDR1 is SGDLS and CDR2 YYNGEE. Losses at the gene ends were 3 bases for V and 7 bases for J; bases not matched to a gene: 6. This CDR3 has 15 residues.

The chain couples TRBV28 to TRBJ1-5, with TRBD1 as a possible D gene (6 bases). The CDR3 is 14 amino acids. V shed 6 bases and J shed 2 bases, with 11 bases lying between them. Per the germline V gene, CDR1 is MDHEN and CDR2 is SYDVKM. The CDR3 sequence is CASSRDTRNQPQHF. The DNA of the CDR3 is TGTGCCAGCAGCCGGGACACACGCAATCAGCCCCAGCATTTT.